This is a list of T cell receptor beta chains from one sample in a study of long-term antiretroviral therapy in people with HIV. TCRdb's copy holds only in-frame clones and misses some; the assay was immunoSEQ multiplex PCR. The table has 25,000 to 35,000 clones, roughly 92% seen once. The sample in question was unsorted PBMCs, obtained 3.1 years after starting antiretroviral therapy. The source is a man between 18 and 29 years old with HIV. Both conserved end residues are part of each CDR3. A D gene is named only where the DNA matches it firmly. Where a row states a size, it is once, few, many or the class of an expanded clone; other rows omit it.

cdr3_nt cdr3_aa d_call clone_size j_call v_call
TGTGCCTGGAGTGTTTTGAAGGACACTTACACTGAAGCTTTCTTT CAWSVLKDTYTEAFF NA NA TRBJ1-1 TRBV30
TGTGCCAGCAGCTTGAGAGACAGGGGGCTCGACACTGAAGCTTTCTTT CASSLRDRGLDTEAFF TRBD1 NA TRBJ1-1 TRBV5-5
TGTGCCAGCAGCCCCGGGACTAGCGGGAGAAGAGTTGGCGAGCAGTACTTC CASSPGTSGRRVGEQYF TRBD2 NA TRBJ2-7 TRBV4-2
TGTGCCAGCAGTGTGGGTCCTAGCTCCTACAATGAGCAGTTCTTC CASSVGPSSYNEQFF NA NA TRBJ2-1 TRBV7-3
TGTGCCAGCAGCGTAGTGGGTCGGCAATCAGATACGCAGTATTTT CASSVVGRQSDTQYF NA NA TRBJ2-3 TRBV9
TGTGCCAGTAGTCCAACTAGCGGGGGGGTGGATACGCAGTATTTT CASSPTSGGVDTQYF TRBD2 NA TRBJ2-3 TRBV19
TGTGCCAGCAGTATCCCCCGGGACAGGGGAGTGGGTGAGACCCAGTACTTC CASSIPRDRGVGETQYF TRBD1 once TRBJ2-5 TRBV28
TGTGCCAGCAGCGTAGGATGGTTGGCAGGGGAGCAGTACTTC CASSVGWLAGEQYF NA NA TRBJ2-7 TRBV9
TGTGCCAGCAGTGAAGGGGCAGCCTACGAGCAGTACTTC CASSEGAAYEQYF NA NA TRBJ2-7 TRBV2
TGCGCCAGCAGCATCGTCGACAGCGGGGCTGAAGCTTTCTTT CASSIVDSGAEAFF NA few TRBJ1-1 TRBV5-1
TGTGCCAGCAGTTACCGCGTGGACATACCTGGAAACACCATATATTTT CASSYRVDIPGNTIYF NA once TRBJ1-3 TRBV6-5
TGTGCCAGCAGTTTCACTAGCGGGCCTTACAATGAGCAGTTCTTC CASSFTSGPYNEQFF TRBD2 NA TRBJ2-1 TRBV27
TGTGCCATCAGCAGGGGGGGGGTTTCCAACTATGGCTACACCTTC CAISRGGVSNYGYTF TRBD1 NA TRBJ1-2 TRBV10-3
TGTGCCTGGAGTCACGGTCTCGAGCAGTACTTC CAWSHGLEQYF NA few TRBJ2-7 TRBV30
TGTGCCAGCAGGGGGACCGGGACAGAAGCTTTCTTT CASRGTGTEAFF NA NA TRBJ1-1 TRBV5-6
TGTGCCAGCTCACCGGTTCCGGGCACCTACAATGAGCAGTTCTTC CASSPVPGTYNEQFF NA NA TRBJ2-1 TRBV18
TGTGCCAGCAGACCCGGACTCCCCAACACTGAAGCTTTCTTT CASRPGLPNTEAFF NA NA TRBJ1-1 TRBV28